Shown below are 6 T cell receptor beta chains from a single sample sequenced in a study of glioma-infiltrating T cells. TCR alpha and beta CDR3 regions were amplified from RNA using iRepertoire nested multiplex PCR. One entry per CDR3 protein results from TCRdb running MiXCR on the multiplex PCR reads. The data contain roughly 120,000 distinct CDR3 sequences, roughly 25% of them singletons. Sequenced sample: glioma tissue, nonneoplastic brain tissue, or PBMCs (not recorded which). The receptors derive from a human donor with low-grade glioma or glioblastoma, undergoing nonglioma brain surgery, or in good health (not recorded which).

This chain uses TRBV5-5 with TRBJ2-7; tentatively, D is TRBD1 (5 bases). V was trimmed by 4 bases and J by 3 bases, leaving 8 bases between them. This CDR3 is built from 12 residues. Germline CDR1 is SGHKS and CDR2 is YYEKEE (reference sequence). This chain's CDR3 is CASSVDSYEQYF. CDR3 coding DNA: TGTGCCAGCAGCGTAGACAGCTACGAGCAGTACTTC. The full variable domain, in which reference TRBV5-5 and TRBJ2-7 provide the parts outside the CDR3, is DAGVTQSPTHLIKTRGQQVTLRCSPISGHKSVSWYQQVLGQGPQFIFQYYEKEERGRGNFPDRFSARQFPNYSSELNVNALLLGDSALYLCASSVDSYEQYFGPGTRLTVT.

There are many counts of this clonotype. The CDR3 DNA sequence: TGTGCCAGCAGCTTAGTCACGGGGGGCACCGGGGAGCTGTTTTTT. Its translation: CASSLVTGGTGELFF. The J gene is TRBJ2-2, the V gene TRBV7-2, with 7 bases lining up with TRBD2. The germline V gene has CDR1 SGHTA and CDR2 FQGNSA. V lost 1 base to trimming and J lost 4 bases; unmatched junction nucleotides: 3. The CDR3 has 15 residues.

About this clonotype itself: Since a much larger clone is just one base distant, this may be a read error. The chain is built from TRBV7-2 and TRBJ1-2, with 9 bases fitting TRBD1. The CDR3 runs to 17 residues. Germline lookup yields CDR1 SGHTA and CDR2 FQGNSA. This CDR3 is CASSLGGSRDRDYGCTF. The CDR3 nucleotides are TGTGCCAGCAGCTTAGGAGGTTCAAGGGACAGGGACTATGGCTGCACCTTC.

With respect to this clonotype: Just one base apart from a much larger clone, this may be a read error. V is TRBV24-1 and J is TRBJ2-2; D unresolved. The CDR3 runs 14 residues. Between the trimmed V and J ends, which lost 4 bases and 2 bases, there was a span of 7 bases. The germline CDR1 and CDR2 sequences are KGHDR and SFDVKD. Here the CDR3 reads CATSELFNTGELFF. The CDR3 region has the DNA TGTGCCACCAGTGAGCTATTCAACACCGGGGAGCTGTTTTTT.

The rearrangement links TRBV2 to TRBJ2-7; D remains ambiguous. From germline, CDR1 is SNHLY and CDR2 FYNNEI. Between the trimmed V and J ends, which lost 10 bases and 3 bases, there was a span of 25 bases. This CDR3 region has 16 residues. CDR3 bases: TGTGCCATCAGCCTCGGTTCCGTGGGGATTCGCTACGAGCAGTACTTC. Translated: CAISLGSVGIRYEQYF.

This clonotype was observed at least ten times. The V gene is TRBV7-2, the J gene TRBJ2-7, with 7 bases lining up with TRBD1. V lost 4 bases and J lost 6; bases outside the gene matches: 9. Germline loops: CDR1 SGHTA, CDR2 FQGNSA. The CDR3 runs 14 residues. The CDR3 region is CASSSVGQRREQYF. The DNA of the CDR3 is TGTGCCAGCAGCTCCGTGGGACAGAGACGCGAGCAGTACTTC. Using reference TRBV7-2 and TRBJ2-7 for the parts outside the CDR3, the full variable domain is GAGVSQSPSNKVTEKGKDVELRCDPISGHTALYWYRQSLGQGLEFLIYFQGNSAPDKSGLPSDRFSAERTGGSVSTLTIQRTQQEDSAVYLCASSSVGQRREQYFGPGTRLTVT.